The 6 T cell receptor beta chains presented below share a single source sample, sequenced in a study of blood T cells in healthy people across ages. Primed by a sample-barcoded 5' primer and a J-beta primer mix, a second PCR proceeded for about 7 to 12 cycles. TCRdb reprocessed the 5' RACE reads with MiXCR, giving one entry per CDR3 protein. The repertoire consists of around 990,000 distinct CDR3 sequences, with around two fifths occurring once and the leading ten covering 13%. Sequenced input: blood. These receptor sequences come from a man younger than 35 in good health.

This clonotype came up many times. This chain links TRBV10-3 with TRBJ2-3, with TRBD2 matching over 9 bases. This CDR3 contains 15 residues. Germline V gene lookup returns CDR1 ENHRY and CDR2 SYGVKD. J was trimmed by 2 bases and V by 3 bases; bases with no gene match: 3. CDR3 amino acids: CAISDASGVTDTQYF. CDR3 sequence (DNA): TGTGCCATCAGTGATGCTAGCGGGGTCACAGATACGCAGTATTTT.

This clonotype came up once. In nucleotides, the CDR3 is TGCGCCAGCAGCCCCGGACGGACCTACAATGAGCAGTACTTC. Translating it yields CASSPGRTYNEQYF. The chain links TRBV5-1 to TRBJ2-7; D unresolved. The CDR3 consists of 14 residues. Germline lookup yields CDR1 SGHRS and CDR2 YFSETQ. With 4 bases removed from V and 7 bases from J, the gap between germline ends came to 18 bases. The full variable domain, its missing parts supplied by reference TRBV5-1 and TRBJ2-7, is KAGVTQTPRYLIKTRGQQVTLSCSPISGHRSVSWYQQTPGQGLQFLFEYFSETQRNKGNFPGRFSGRQFSNSRSEMNVSTLELGDSALYLCASSPGRTYNEQYFGPGTRLTVT.

V is TRBV7-9 and J is TRBJ1-2; D gene unclear. Germline values: CDR1 SEHNR, CDR2 FQNEAQ (reference sequence). Trimming took off 5 bases at V and 6 bases at J, with 13 bases between the two ends. CDR3 length: 13 residues. CDR3 amino acids: CASSPNFADGYTF. The CDR3 DNA reads TGTGCCAGCAGCCCTAATTTTGCGGATGGCTACACCTTC.

With respect to this clonotype: A single base separates this from a much larger clone, so it may be a read error. The chain is built from TRBV6-5 and TRBJ2-7; D gene unclear. Per germline, CDR1 MNHEY and CDR2 SVGAGI. The CDR3 has 14 amino acids. Deletions cut 5 bases from V and 3 bases from J, with 14 bases between. The CDR3 bases are TGTGCCAGCAGTGATGGTCAGGACCTCTACGAGCAGTACTTC. Translating gives CASSDGQDLYEQYF.

This clonotype came up a few times. The chain recombines TRBV25-1 with TRBJ2-5; D is unclear. This CDR3 contains 14 residues. Trimming stripped 1 base from V and 0 bases from J, with 6 bases between. Germline V gene lookup returns CDR1 MGHDK and CDR2 SYGVNS. This CDR3 is CASSELADQETQYF. The CDR3 coding sequence is TGTGCCAGCAGTGAATTAGCAGACCAAGAGACCCAGTACTTC.

There are a few counts of this clonotype. The chain has TRBV12-3 or TRBV12-4 and TRBJ2-3; a possible D gene is TRBD1 (6 bases). V was trimmed by 10 bases and J by 2 bases, leaving 13 bases between them. The CDR3 is 13 residues long. CDR3 residues: CANSDSDTDTQYF. DNA of the CDR3: TGTGCCAACTCGGACAGCGACACAGATACGCAGTATTTT.